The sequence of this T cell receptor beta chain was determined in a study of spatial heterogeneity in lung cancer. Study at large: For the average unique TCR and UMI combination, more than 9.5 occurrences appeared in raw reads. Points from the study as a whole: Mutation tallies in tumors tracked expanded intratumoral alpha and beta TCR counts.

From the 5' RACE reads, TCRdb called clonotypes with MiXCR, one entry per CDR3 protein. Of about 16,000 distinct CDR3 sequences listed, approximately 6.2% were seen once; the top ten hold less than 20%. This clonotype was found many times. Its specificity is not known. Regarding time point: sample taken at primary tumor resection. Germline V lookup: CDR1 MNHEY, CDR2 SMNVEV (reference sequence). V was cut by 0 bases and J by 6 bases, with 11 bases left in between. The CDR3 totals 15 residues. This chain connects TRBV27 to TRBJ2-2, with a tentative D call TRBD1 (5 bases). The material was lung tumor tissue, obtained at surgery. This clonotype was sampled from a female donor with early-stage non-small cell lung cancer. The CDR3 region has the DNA TGTGCCAGCAGTTTATCGTGGGCAGGGTCCGGGGAGCTGTTTTTT. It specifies CASSLSWAGSGELFF.